This entry describes one T cell receptor (beta chain). One end of the junction varies from germline; a read error may be responsible. This entry belongs to a study of tumor-infiltrating lymphocytes in primary liver carcinoma. The authors took blood RNA from unsorted whole blood and also extracted germline DNA. Germline V gene lookup returns CDR1 SEHNR and CDR2 FQNEAQ (reference sequence). This CDR3 region has 13 residues. TCR beta cDNA came from about 500 ng total RNA, primed with a constant-region primer. For TCR beta, libraries were produced by three nested multiplex PCR rounds using slightly modified ARM-PCR. TRBV1-TRBV30 forward primers and a C-beta reverse primer were used in the first two PCR rounds, which each ran for 9 to 10 cycles. TCRdb processed the multiplex PCR reads anew with MiXCR; each CDR3 protein has one entry. The data contain around 330,000 distinct CDR3 sequences, almost 60% of them seen just once; the ten biggest clones take up around 15%.

This chain connects TRBV7-9 to TRBJ2-7; D is possibly TRBD1 (5 bases). What was sequenced was peripheral blood. The receptor's source is a woman aged 25 to 39 with primary liver carcinoma and hepatitis B virus infection. DNA for the CDR3: TGTGCCAGCAGCTTAGGACAGAGCTACAAGCAGTACTTC. Translating it yields CASSLGQSYKQYF.